This TCR beta chain was found in a study of OX40 agonist ivuxolimab in advanced cancers. General notes on the study: The costimulatory receptor OX40 (CD134) was targeted by ivuxolimab, a fully human IgG2 agonistic monoclonal antibody. Of the 50 to 55 dose-escalation patients, hepatocellular carcinoma was present in about 19, melanoma in around 15, renal cell carcinoma in 9 and head and neck cancer in 9. A male proportion of under 85% and a mean age of approximately 61 years, ranging from roughly 23 to 85, were recorded for the dose-escalation cohort. Intravenous ivuxolimab was administered to patients every 2 weeks at six dose levels: 0.01, 0.1, 0.3, 1.5, 3 and 10 mg/kg. The paper covers the monotherapy dose-escalation part of the phase I ivuxolimab trial, which included N ≈ 50 patients. Prior anti-PD-1, anti-PD-L1 or anti-CTLA-4 therapy was permitted, and 30% to 50% of dose-escalation patients had received checkpoint inhibitors. Peripheral TCRbeta sequencing aimed to test whether ivuxolimab altered TCR sequence diversity and caused clonal T-cell expansion. Partial responses were achieved by three dose-escalation patients, of whom one had hepatocellular carcinoma and two had cutaneous melanoma.

Points the paper makes about the study in general: Which antigens the clonally expanded peripheral T cells were specific for was not determined. On average, CD8+ T cells showed more expanded clones than CD4+ T cells after ivuxolimab. Low levels of normalized T-cell clonal expansion were also seen in some patients who did not respond. In the 0.1-3.0 mg/kg groups, partial responders were among the patients with the lowest normalized peripheral clonal expansion, particularly in CD8+ T cells. At doses of 0.1 to 3.0 mg/kg, clonal expansion of both CD4+ and CD8+ T cells in blood was seen between baseline and week 6.

Genomic DNA was isolated from the sorted cells so that the TCRbeta CDR3 region could be sequenced. The immunoSEQ Assay was used to sequence the TCRbeta CDR3 regions. What TCRdb holds here is the immuneACCESS table cut down to in-frame rearrangements. Part of the clones is not present; checked against another copy, under half of the missing clones reflect an unresolved V gene, and the others are unexplained. Here the sample has more than 65,000 clones; about 87% occur a single time. The biggest ten clones account for just over 0.55% of the sample. With regard to this clone: Its antigen remains undetermined. The record has no base qualities; no much larger clone is one base away.

V drops 7 bases and J drops 10 bases, leaving 19 bases in between. From the cysteine up to the phenylalanine, the CDR3 has a length of 13 residues. Kept here is only the CDR3 DNA, which spans 39 bases and is read in frame from base 1. CDR1 SNHLY and CDR2 FYNNEI are derived from the germline V gene. Patients with a history of autoimmune disease or receiving systemic immunosuppression were excluded from the trial. In every dose cohort, peripheral blood was drawn for TCR sequencing at baseline, cycle 4 day 1, and cycle 7 day 1. Samples came from an open-label, multicenter, first-in-human phase I dose-escalation trial of ivuxolimab. Adults with locally advanced or metastatic melanoma, renal cell, hepatocellular, or head and neck squamous cell carcinoma were enrolled in the trial. Before TCR sequencing, CD4+ T cells and CD8+ T cells were sorted from peripheral blood as separate populations.

The rearranged chain carries TRBV2 and TRBJ1-1, with no D gene named confidently. This sample comprised CD4+ or CD8+ T cells sorted from blood, obtained in a trial of the OX40 agonist ivuxolimab. The sequence came from an adult with an advanced solid tumor such as melanoma, head and neck, liver or kidney cancer. CDR3 sequence: CASTEPGVSGAFF. The bases read TGTGCCAGCACCGAGCCTGGGGTTTCCGGAGCTTTCTTT.